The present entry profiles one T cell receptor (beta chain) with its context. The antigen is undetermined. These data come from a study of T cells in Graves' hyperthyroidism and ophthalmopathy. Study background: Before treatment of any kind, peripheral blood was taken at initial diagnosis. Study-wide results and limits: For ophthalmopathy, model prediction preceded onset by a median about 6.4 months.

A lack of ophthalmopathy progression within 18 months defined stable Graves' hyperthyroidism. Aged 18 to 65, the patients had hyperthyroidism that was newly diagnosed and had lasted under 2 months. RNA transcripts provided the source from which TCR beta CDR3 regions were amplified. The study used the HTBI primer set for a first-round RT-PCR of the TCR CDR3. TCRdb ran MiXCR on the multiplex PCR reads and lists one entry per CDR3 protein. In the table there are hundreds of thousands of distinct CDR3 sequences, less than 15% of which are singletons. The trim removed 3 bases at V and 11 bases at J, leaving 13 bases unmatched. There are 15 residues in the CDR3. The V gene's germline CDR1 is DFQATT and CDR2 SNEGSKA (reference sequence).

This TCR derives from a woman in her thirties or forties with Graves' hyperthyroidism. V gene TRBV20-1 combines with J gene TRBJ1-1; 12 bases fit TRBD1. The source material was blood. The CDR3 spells CSASDTGQGAFGAFF. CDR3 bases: TGCAGTGCTAGTGATACGGGACAGGGGGCGTTTGGCGCTTTCTTT.